This T cell receptor (beta chain) was sequenced during a study of PD-1 blockade in mismatch repair-deficient tumors (dated by TCRdb to about 2017). Study-wide context: The trial enrolled about 90 consecutive patients with more than ten mismatch repair-deficient cancer types between September 2013 and 2016, all previously treated and progressing. Tumor-associated T cell clones in the peripheral blood of patients responding to PD-1 blockade were tracked using deep sequencing of TCR CDR3 regions. General findings and caveats noted by the study authors: Tumor-resident clones, often undetectable in blood before treatment, expanded rapidly after pembrolizumab and then contracted, generally before radiologic responses.

As for this clone: It has no known antigen specificity. Base-call qualities are not available, and no considerably larger clone is one nucleotide away.

The time point label, as the study defines it: peripheral blood 12 weeks after first pembrolizumab dose. Mismatch repair deficiency in every enrolled patient was established by polymerase chain reaction or immunohistochemistry. TCR sequencing was carried out for a few patients who responded to pembrolizumab therapy. Pembrolizumab PD-1 blockade was prospectively tested in advanced mismatch repair-deficient cancers, regardless of tissue of origin, in the phase II trial. Peripheral blood T cell samples were gathered serially, both before PD-1 blockade started and at multiple time points afterward. The timing of each blood sample was reported as weeks after the first dose of pembrolizumab. From its cysteine to its phenylalanine, the CDR3 spans 15 amino acids. Of all the DNA, just the CDR3 is kept, 45 bases in frame from base 1. The germline V gene supplies CDR1 SGHRS and CDR2 YFSETQ. Compared with germline, V lacks 5 bases and J lacks 2 bases; bases without a gene match: 1.

Libraries were built with the immunoSEQ multiplex PCR assay. Here the immuneACCESS table is served through TCRdb, limited to in-frame sequences with V and J called. Missing clones are a known gap in these copies; in checked studies unresolved V genes cover under half, and the rest lacks a known reason. The sample profile shows about 23,000 clones; about 83% of them were found once. 20% to 25% of the sample belongs to the ten largest clones. The clonotype comes from an adult with mismatch repair-deficient cancer. Here the sequenced sample was peripheral blood, taken 12 weeks after starting pembrolizumab. This sequence uses TRBV5-1 and TRBJ2-3; a stretch of 14 junction bases matches TRBD2. The CDR3 in this case is CASRTSGRVTDTQYF. The DNA sequence is TGCGCCAGCAGGACTAGCGGGAGGGTCACAGATACGCAGTATTTT.